These 27 T cell receptor beta chains were all obtained from the same sample, sequenced in a study of beta chain features in type 1 diabetes. Points from the study as a whole: TCRB CDR3s from Type 1 diabetes patients were moderately but significantly shorter in all four CD4+ subsets.

Antigen specificity for these receptors is unknown. The whole isolated RNA underwent reverse transcription, so sequencing captured expressed TCRB transcripts. TCRdb's copy holds only in-frame clones and misses some; the assay was immunoSEQ multiplex PCR. The table records around 360,000 clones, over 9.5% of them present only once. The specimen was naive CD4+ T cells from blood. The receptor source for this set is a woman in her late teens or twenties with type 1 diabetes.

The chain has TRBV9 and TRBJ2-5; no definite D call. The V end lost 3 bases, the J end lost 5 bases, and 17 bases lay between the germline ends. Germline V gives CDR1 SGDLS, CDR2 YYNGEE. The CDR3 runs to 15 residues. The CDR3 nucleotides read TGTGCCAGCAGCGGACCGGTCGGCGGTTGGGAGACCCAGTACTTC. It encodes CASSGPVGGWETQYF.

This clone was counted between two and nine times. This sample includes further DNA sequences coding for the same CDR3. The chain is built from TRBV19 and TRBJ2-7; TRBD1 aligns across 9 bases. The ends lost 6 bases at V and 3 bases at J; junction bases unmatched: 6. This CDR3 is 14 amino acids long. Germline V lookup: CDR1 LNHDA, CDR2 SQIVND (reference sequence). As DNA, the CDR3 is TGTGCCAGTAGCCCGACAGGGGGAGGCTACGAGCAGTACTTC. It is translated as CASSPTGGGYEQYF.

In its sample, this clone was seen a few times. The V gene is TRBV4-1, the J gene TRBJ2-7; 12 bases agree with TRBD1. The germline V gene has CDR1 MGHRA and CDR2 YSYEKL. This CDR3 is 15 amino acids long. The junction had 8 bases not matched to a gene; V was cut back by 5 bases and J by 6 bases. CDR3 DNA sequence: TGCGCCAGCAGCTCCCGGGACAGGGGGCCCGGCGAGCAGTACTTC. Protein product: CASSSRDRGPGEQYF.

The CDR3 region is CASSQSGLAADNEQFF. CDR3 DNA sequence: TGCGCCAGCAGCCAATCGGGACTAGCGGCAGACAATGAGCAGTTCTTC. The chain couples TRBV4-3 to TRBJ2-1, with 11 bases that match TRBD2. Losses at the gene ends were 2 bases for V and 5 bases for J; bases not matched to a gene: 5. Germline CDR1 and CDR2: LGHNA and YSLEER. The length of the CDR3 is 16 residues.

The chain uses TRBV7-9 and TRBJ1-3; no clear D gene. CDR1 and CDR2 (germline): SEHNR, FQNEAQ (reference sequence). The V end was cut by 5 bases, the J end by 0 bases, with 14 bases between. The CDR3 has 16 residues. The CDR3 region has the DNA TGTGCCAGCAGCCCGGCGGGCCACCTCTCTGGAAACACCATATATTTT. This gives the protein CASSPAGHLSGNTIYF.

The J gene is TRBJ1-2, the V gene TRBV29-1, with D unclear. V gave up 7 bases and J gave up 9 bases, with 21 bases separating them. The CDR3 has 13 amino acids. Germline V gives CDR1 SQVTM, CDR2 ANQGSEA. The CDR3 here is CSAGPGSSVRYTF. The CDR3 DNA sequence: TGCAGCGCCGGACCGGGATCTTCGGTCCGCTACACCTTC.

The chain has TRBV5-1 and TRBJ2-3; no clear D. The CDR3 length is 15 residues. The ends were cut back, 0 bases at V and 4 bases at J, with 12 bases in the middle. Germline V gives CDR1 SGHRS, CDR2 YFSETQ. The CDR3: CASSLALARADTQYF. The CDR3, as DNA: TGCGCCAGCAGCTTGGCCCTGGCTAGAGCAGATACGCAGTATTTT. Complete variable domain (other parts from reference TRBV5-1 and TRBJ2-3): KAGVTQTPRYLIKTRGQQVTLSCSPISGHRSVSWYQQTPGQGLQFLFEYFSETQRNKGNFPGRFSGRQFSNSRSEMNVSTLELGDSALYLCASSLALARADTQYFGPGTRLTVL.

V usage is TRBV28 and J usage is TRBJ2-2, with a possible D match to TRBD2 (6 bases). The CDR3 extends over 13 amino acids. The V end was cut by 8 bases, the J end by 7 bases, with 14 bases between. Germline V gene lookup returns CDR1 MDHEN and CDR2 SYDVKM. The CDR3 is CASAGMVSGELFF. In DNA, the CDR3 is TGTGCCAGCGCGGGGATGGTTAGCGGGGAGCTGTTTTTT.

The chain combines TRBV2 with TRBJ2-1; 7 nucleotides align to TRBD1. This CDR3 comprises 12 residues. Germline values: CDR1 SNHLY, CDR2 FYNNEI. V lost 10 bases, J lost 4 bases, and 4 bases stayed unmatched. The CDR3 DNA reads TGTGCCATCACGGGACAGTACAATGAGCAGTTCTTC. Protein sequence: CAITGQYNEQFF.

The genes are TRBV6-5 and TRBJ2-1; a possible D gene is TRBD1 (6 bases). This CDR3 has 15 amino acids. V was trimmed by 5 bases and J by 3 bases, leaving 14 bases between them. Germline values: CDR1 MNHEY, CDR2 SVGAGI. CDR3 bases: TGTGCCAGCAGTCAACAGGGTGCCAGCTACAATGAGCAGTTCTTC. It codes for CASSQQGASYNEQFF.

This clone came up a few times. This rearrangement joins TRBV9 to TRBJ1-2; D not resolved. V lost 0 bases to trimming and J lost 6 bases, with 12 bases between them. From germline, CDR1 is SGDLS and CDR2 YYNGEE. This CDR3 comprises 14 residues. As DNA, the CDR3 is TGTGCCAGCAGCGTAGGTCAGGCGTCCCATGGCTACACCTTC. This translates into CASSVGQASHGYTF.

The V gene is TRBV14, the J gene TRBJ1-2, with a weak D call TRBD1 (5 bases). The CDR3 totals 13 residues. V dropped 3 bases and J dropped 10 bases, with 15 bases sitting between them. Germline V gene lookup returns CDR1 SGHDN and CDR2 FVKESK. The CDR3 reads CASSQWGQGIYTF. CDR3 nucleotide sequence: TGTGCCAGCAGCCAGTGGGGCCAGGGTATCTACACCTTC.

This clone was observed a handful of times. J is TRBJ1-2 and V is TRBV18, with a tentative D call TRBD1 (6 bases). The CDR3 contains 15 residues. Germline assignment: CDR1 KGHSH and CDR2 LQKENI. Trimming left V 3 bases short and J 2 bases short, with 13 bases between. CDR3 sequence reads: CASSPGQQRNYGYTF. The DNA for the CDR3 is TGTGCCAGCTCACCCGGACAGCAAAGGAACTATGGCTACACCTTC.

A few counts support this clone. The chain's CDR3 is CASSLAAGTRTDTQYF. The CDR3 DNA is TGTGCCAGCAGCTTAGCGGCAGGAACCCGCACAGATACGCAGTATTTT. V usage is TRBV7-9 and J usage is TRBJ2-3; D not resolved. The CDR3 covers 16 residues. V was trimmed by 0 bases and J by 1 base, leaving 11 bases between them. Germline V gene lookup returns CDR1 SEHNR and CDR2 FQNEAQ (reference sequence).

The V call is TRBV19, the J call TRBJ1-6; the D is unclear. Germline V gene data show CDR1 as LNHDA and CDR2 as SQIVND (reference sequence). V lost 3 bases and J lost 10, with 13 bases in between. CDR3 length equals 14 residues. CDR3 nucleotide sequence: TGTGCCAGTAGTATCCGGGGTTTTGGATCACCCCTCCACTTT. Its protein is CASSIRGFGSPLHF.

This chain links TRBV7-2 with TRBJ1-2; D is unresolved. CDR1 SGHTA and CDR2 FQGNSA come from the germline V gene. CDR3 size: 13 residues. Deletions cut 4 bases from V and 2 bases from J, with 8 bases between. The CDR3 sequence: CASSSTVNYGYTF. For the CDR3, the DNA is TGTGCCAGCAGCTCTACAGTAAACTATGGCTACACCTTC.

This chain joins TRBV10-2 and TRBJ2-7; maybe TRBD1 (6 bases). The ends were cut back, 6 bases at V and 2 bases at J, with 14 bases in the middle. This CDR3 contains 14 residues. CDR1 is WSHSY, CDR2 SAAADI, per germline. The chain's CDR3 is CASRTRDRTYEQYF. Written as DNA, the CDR3 is TGCGCCAGCAGGACGCGCGACAGGACCTACGAGCAGTACTTC.

This clone was observed a few times. The chain recombines TRBV20-1 with TRBJ1-2; D is undetermined. The CDR3 contains 10 residues. The V end was cut by 6 bases, the J end by 3 bases, with 5 bases between. Germline CDR1 and CDR2: DFQATT and SNEGSKA (reference sequence). This CDR3 is CSALDYGYTF. The CDR3 DNA follows: TGCAGTGCCCTCGACTATGGCTACACCTTC.

The chain links TRBV18 to TRBJ1-5, with 7 bases aligning to TRBD1. With 3 bases clipped from V and 4 bases from J, the junction kept 9 bases outside the gene matches. Per the germline V gene, CDR1 is KGHSH and CDR2 is LQKENI. The CDR3 is 16 amino acids. The CDR3 nucleotides are TGTGCCAGCTCACCCTTCGACAGGGTCGCAAATCAGCCCCAGCATTTT. Its protein product is CASSPFDRVANQPQHF.

The chain uses TRBV28 and TRBJ2-5; 10 bases are shared with TRBD2. The trim removed 5 bases at V and 1 base at J, leaving 10 bases unmatched. Germline loops: CDR1 MDHEN, CDR2 SYDVKM. The CDR3 is 17 amino acids. This chain's CDR3 is CASSLLQKREGQETQYF. CDR3 DNA sequence: TGTGCCAGCAGTCTCCTTCAGAAGCGGGAGGGCCAAGAGACCCAGTACTTC.

The gene calls are TRBV15 and TRBJ1-2; 7 bases fit TRBD1. The germline V gene has CDR1 LNHNV and CDR2 YYDKDF (reference sequence). This CDR3 is 15 amino acids long. V lost 2 bases, J lost 4 bases, and 7 bases stayed unmatched. The chain's CDR3 is CATSRTRGQIYGYTF. In DNA form, the CDR3 reads TGTGCCACCAGCAGAACTAGGGGACAGATCTATGGCTACACCTTC.

This clone was seen a handful of times. The CDR3 coding sequence is TGTGCCAGCAGCTTAGGGGCAGGGTATAACACTGAAGCTTTCTTT. This translates into CASSLGAGYNTEAFF. This sequence joins TRBV7-9 and TRBJ1-1; maybe TRBD1 (5 bases). Trimming removed 1 base from V and 2 bases from J, with 11 bases in between. CDR1 is SEHNR, CDR2 FQNEAQ, per germline (reference sequence). The CDR3 has 15 amino acids.

This clone was observed a handful of times. This chain joins TRBV5-1 and TRBJ2-1; 7 bases agree with TRBD2. The germline gives CDR1 SGHRS, CDR2 YFSETQ. V lost 5 bases to trimming and J lost 4 bases; unmatched junction nucleotides: 3. This CDR3 spans 13 amino acids. The CDR3 nucleotides read TGCGCCAGCAGAGGTAGCGGGTACAATGAGCAGTTCTTC. It encodes CASRGSGYNEQFF.

Worth noting for this clone: This sample also contains other DNA sequences that code for the same CDR3. V and J are TRBV18 and TRBJ2-7; D possibly corresponds to TRBD2 (6 bases). Trimming shortened V by 6 bases and J by 2 bases, and 11 bases separated the two germline ends. CDR1 KGHSH and CDR2 LQKENI come from the germline V gene. CDR3 length equals 13 residues. Here the CDR3 DNA reads TGTGCCAGCTCTCCCGGGGGTACCTACGAGCAGTACTTC. It specifies CASSPGGTYEQYF.

This clone has a handful of counts. The chain carries TRBV5-4 and TRBJ2-7, with D possibly TRBD1 on 5 matching bases. The CDR3 is made up of 15 amino acids. Trimming took off 2 bases at V and 2 bases at J, with 14 bases between the two ends. From germline, CDR1 is SGHNT and CDR2 YYREEE (reference sequence). The CDR3 DNA reads as TGTGCCAGCAGCTTCCCCCAGGGATCTACCTACGAGCAGTACTTC. Its translation: CASSFPQGSTYEQYF.

This clone showed up just a few times. This rearrangement joins TRBV5-4 to TRBJ1-1, with 11 bases matching TRBD1. Germline V gene data show CDR1 as SGHNT and CDR2 as YYREEE (reference sequence). The CDR3 loop spans 14 amino acids. The ends lost 4 bases at V and 4 bases at J; junction bases unmatched: 3. This chain's CDR3 is CASSPGTGGTEAFF. The CDR3 bases are TGTGCCAGCAGCCCCGGGACAGGGGGCACTGAAGCTTTCTTT.

The sample holds a few counts of this clone. The chain uses TRBV30 and TRBJ1-2, with no clear D. The V end lost 1 base, the J end lost 13 bases, and 16 bases lay between the germline ends. Germline assignment: CDR1 GTSNPN and CDR2 SVGIG (reference sequence). This CDR3 has 12 residues. The CDR3 protein is CAWSGLSSRCTF. The DNA of the CDR3 is TGTGCCTGGAGTGGGTTAAGTTCCCGGTGCACCTTC.